Below are 29 T cell receptor beta chains sequenced from a single sample in a study of T cell clonotyping in hematopoietic cell transplantation. The method was immunoSEQ multiplex PCR; TCRdb's version includes in-frame clones alone and lacks a portion of them. The table has approximately 8,000 clones, 90% to 95% seen once. The sequences come from PBMCs, collected 180 days after allogeneic stem cell transplant. These receptors were collected from a female patient aged 50 to 60 who had an allogeneic stem cell transplant from an unrelated donor, so the T cells may come from the graft donor. Some clones in this sample may be carry-over from other donors' samples.

This rearrangement joins TRBV5-1 to TRBJ2-3, with 7 positions matching TRBD2. J lost 10 bases, V lost 0 bases, and 11 bases had no gene match. The CDR3 spans 15 residues. CDR1 is SGHRS, CDR2 YFSETQ, per germline. As DNA, the CDR3 is TGCGCCAGCAGCTTGGGGGAGGGCCTCGCCCCTCCGCAGTATTTT. It encodes CASSLGEGLAPPQYF.

Comments on this clone: An end of the junction does not agree with germline; a read error may underlie this. The rearrangement uses TRBV5-1 and TRBJ1-4; D is unresolved. The CDR3 totals 14 residues. Germline V CDR1 and CDR2: SGHRS, YFSETQ. The CDR3 DNA is TGCGCCAGCAGATTGGACCGAACTAATGAAAAACTGTTTTTT. This translates into CASRLDRTNEKLFF.

The DNA for the CDR3 is TGTGCCAGCAGCGACGGACGGGAACGCTCCTACGAGCAGTACTTC. It encodes CASSDGRERSYEQYF. The gene calls are TRBV7-9 and TRBJ2-7, with a weak D call TRBD2 (5 bases). The CDR3 consists of 15 residues. Germline V lookup: CDR1 SEHNR, CDR2 FQNEAQ (reference sequence). Trimming took off 5 bases at V and 0 bases at J, with 14 bases between the two ends.

The table lists this clone with a count of one. This chain connects TRBV6-6 to TRBJ2-2, with D perhaps TRBD1 (6 bases). CDR1 MNHNY and CDR2 SVGAGI come from the germline V gene (reference sequence). With 3 bases removed from V and 2 bases from J, the gap between germline ends came to 10 bases. The CDR3 length is 15 residues. This CDR3 is CASSYRQVNTGELFF. Here the CDR3 DNA reads TGTGCCAGCAGTTATCGACAGGTCAACACCGGGGAGCTGTTTTTT.

This rearrangement joins TRBV7-8 to TRBJ2-2; D is perhaps TRBD2 (6 bases). Germline lookup yields CDR1 SGHVS and CDR2 FQNEAQ. This CDR3 is 16 amino acids long. With 4 bases removed from V and 7 bases from J, the gap between germline ends came to 19 bases. The CDR3 DNA reads as TGTGCCAGCAGCTACCCCCGCTGGAGGGCTGTCGGGGAGCTGTTTTTT. Its protein product is CASSYPRWRAVGELFF.

The rearrangement joins TRBV6-5 to TRBJ2-2; 7 positions agree with TRBD1. The CDR3 extends over 14 amino acids. From germline, CDR1 is MNHEY and CDR2 SVGAGI. J gave up 0 bases and V 7 bases, and 2 bases lay outside the gene matches. The CDR3 nucleotides are TGTGCCAGCACGACAGGGACGAACACCGGGGAGCTGTTTTTT. Translation gives CASTTGTNTGELFF.

The chain has TRBV15 and TRBJ2-3; D unclear. This CDR3 is 15 amino acids long. Germline lookup yields CDR1 LNHNV and CDR2 YYDKDF (reference sequence). V lost 5 bases and J lost 1, with 13 bases in between. The CDR3 loop reads CATSPQDSGTDTQYF. The CDR3 DNA reads TGTGCCACCAGCCCACAAGACTCCGGCACAGATACGCAGTATTTT.

The genes are TRBV2 and TRBJ2-3, with 9 bases that match TRBD2. Trimming at V came to 7 bases and at J to 3 bases, leaving 5 bases not matched to a gene. Germline-derived CDR1 and CDR2 are SNHLY and FYNNEI. The CDR3 contains 14 residues. The CDR3 DNA reads as TGTGCCAGCACTTTAGCGGGAGCTACAGATACGCAGTATTTT. As protein: CASTLAGATDTQYF.

The chain recombines TRBV5-6 with TRBJ2-3, with a tentative D call TRBD2 (6 bases). Trimming took 7 bases from V and 5 from J, leaving 17 bases between them. Germline lookup yields CDR1 SGHDT and CDR2 YYEEEE. There are 14 residues in the CDR3. This CDR3 reads CASSGGTPGDTQYF. For the CDR3, the DNA is TGTGCCAGCTCCGGAGGGACCCCTGGAGATACGCAGTATTTT. Combining the CDR3 with reference TRBV5-6 and TRBJ2-3 gives the whole variable domain DAGVTQSPTHLIKTRGQQVTLRCSPKSGHDTVSWYQQALGQGPQFIFQYYEEEERQRGNFPDRFSGHQFPNYSSELNVNALLLGDSALYLCASSGGTPGDTQYFGPGTRLTVL.

This chain uses TRBV7-9 with TRBJ2-5; perhaps TRBD1 as D (6 bases). The CDR3 length is 15 residues. Germline CDR1 reads SEHNR; CDR2 reads FQNEAQ (reference sequence). V was clipped by 5 bases and J by 3 bases, with 16 bases between them. The CDR3 protein is CASSPLTGPKETQYF. Written as DNA, the CDR3 is TGTGCCAGCAGCCCCCTAACAGGGCCGAAAGAGACCCAGTACTTC.

The chain has TRBV13 and TRBJ2-7, with 8 bases identical to TRBD1. With V trimmed by 5 bases and J by 0 bases, 6 bases remained unmatched. The CDR3 is made up of 15 amino acids. The germline V gene encodes CDR1 PRHDT and CDR2 FYEKMQ (reference sequence). The CDR3 sequence is CASSQRDRNSYEQYF. The CDR3 coding sequence is TGTGCCAGCAGCCAACGGGACAGGAACTCCTACGAGCAGTACTTC.

This clone has just a few counts. The chain has TRBV4-1 and TRBJ2-2; perhaps D is TRBD1 or TRBD2 (6 bases each). With 4 bases removed from V and 4 bases from J, the gap between germline ends came to 19 bases. Germline CDR1 is MGHRA and CDR2 is YSYEKL. The CDR3 consists of 17 residues. The CDR3 reads CASSRVGGPGATGELFF. DNA of the CDR3: TGCGCCAGCAGCCGTGTAGGGGGGCCAGGGGCCACCGGGGAGCTGTTTTTT.

This chain connects TRBV10-3 to TRBJ1-1; 9 positions match TRBD1. The germline V gene encodes CDR1 ENHRY and CDR2 SYGVKD. The CDR3 is 16 amino acids. Trimming at V came to 7 bases and at J to 5 bases, leaving 14 bases not matched to a gene. DNA for the CDR3: TGTGCCATCAATGGGGCGGTTGAGACAGGGGGTACTGAAGCTTTCTTT. It translates to CAINGAVETGGTEAFF.

The chain joins TRBV5-6 to TRBJ2-6; 7 bases are a match to TRBD2. The CDR3 is 19 amino acids. The V and J ends lost 0 bases and 0 bases, in that order; junction bases with no gene match: 9. The germline V gene has CDR1 SGHDT and CDR2 YYEEEE. The CDR3 coding sequence is TGTGCCAGCAGCTTGGGGGGGGGTGGCCCGACCTCTGGGGCCAACGTCCTGACTTTC. Encoded protein: CASSLGGGGPTSGANVLTF.

The gene calls are TRBV6-6 and TRBJ1-1; 7 positions match TRBD1. Germline V CDR1 and CDR2: MNHNY, SVGAGI (reference sequence). V was pared by 6 bases and J by 2 bases, with 6 bases of the junction left unmatched. This CDR3 spans 14 amino acids. CDR3 DNA sequence: TGTGCCAGCAGCACGGGACAGCGCAACACTGAAGCTTTCTTT. This encodes CASSTGQRNTEAFF.

The gene calls are TRBV21-1 and TRBJ2-1. TRBV21-1 is an annotated pseudogene. CDR3 size: 14 residues. CDR3 DNA sequence: TGTGCCAACTTGACCGGCAGCTCCTACAATGAGCAGTTCTTC. Translation: CANLTGSSYNEQFF.

The V and J genes are TRBV19 and TRBJ2-2; D is unclear. This CDR3 spans 13 amino acids. CDR1 and CDR2 (germline): LNHDA, SQIVND (reference sequence). V was pared by 7 bases and J by 2 bases, with 8 bases between. CDR3 nucleotide sequence: TGTGCCAGTAACGGCTTCAACACCGGGGAGCTGTTTTTT. This encodes CASNGFNTGELFF. Variable domain in full (rest from reference TRBV19 and TRBJ2-2): DGGITQSPKYLFRKEGQNVTLSCEQNLNHDAMYWYRQDPGQGLRLIYYSQIVNDFQKGDIAEGYSVSREKKESFPLTVTSAQKNPTAFYLCASNGFNTGELFFGEGSRLTVL.

In its sample, this clone was seen once. This rearrangement joins TRBV2 to TRBJ1-2; D is possibly TRBD1 (5 bases). With 4 bases removed from V and 7 bases from J, the gap between germline ends came to 16 bases. Germline loops: CDR1 SNHLY, CDR2 FYNNEI. The length of the CDR3 is 14 residues. As DNA, the CDR3 is TGTGCCAGCAGTGTTTTAGGCAGGGTGGTTGGCTACACCTTC. Protein: CASSVLGRVVGYTF.

This clone was observed a handful of times. The chain couples TRBV19 to TRBJ2-3; D is perhaps TRBD2 (6 bases). Trimming left V 5 bases short and J 8 bases short, with 14 bases between. Germline lookup yields CDR1 LNHDA and CDR2 SQIVND (reference sequence). CDR3 length: 13 residues. The CDR3: CASSQTGGVTQYF. The DNA for the CDR3 is TGTGCCAGTAGTCAAACCGGAGGGGTTACGCAGTATTTT.

CDR3 in amino acids: CASSPAGGPNSPLHF. In DNA form, the CDR3 reads TGTGCCAGCAGCCCAGCGGGGGGCCCAAATTCACCCCTCCACTTT. This sequence joins TRBV7-6 and TRBJ1-6; possible D gene TRBD1, 6 bases. The CDR3 length is 15 residues. CDR1 is SGHVS, CDR2 FNYEAQ, per germline. The V gene lost 5 bases and the J gene lost 7 bases, with 15 bases spanning the gap.

The chain combines TRBV2 with TRBJ1-5; a possible D gene is TRBD1 (5 bases). Per germline, CDR1 SNHLY and CDR2 FYNNEI. Trimming cost V 6 bases and J 0 bases, with 9 bases left between them. The CDR3 covers 14 residues. The DNA of the CDR3 is TGTGCCAGCAGGTACGACAGTAGCAATCAGCCCCAGCATTTT. Translated: CASRYDSSNQPQHF.

The J gene is TRBJ2-2, the V gene TRBV14, with no clear D. The CDR3 covers 15 residues. CDR1 is SGHDN, CDR2 FVKESK, per germline. Trimming stripped 4 bases from V and 2 bases from J, with 11 bases between. CDR3 loop: CASSPSTVNTGELFF. The DNA for the CDR3 is TGTGCCAGCAGCCCCTCGACGGTAAACACCGGGGAGCTGTTTTTT. Combining the CDR3 with reference TRBV14 and TRBJ2-2 gives the whole variable domain EAGVTQFPSHSVIEKGQTVTLRCDPISGHDNLYWYRRVMGKEIKFLLHFVKESKQDESGMPNNRFLAERTGGTYSTLKVQPAELEDSGVYFCASSPSTVNTGELFFGEGSRLTVL.

The rearrangement links TRBV4-2 to TRBJ1-2; TRBD1 agrees at 7 bases. In germline, CDR1 is LGHNA, CDR2 YNFKEQ. This CDR3 is 16 amino acids long. The trim removed 1 base at V and 8 bases at J, leaving 13 bases unmatched. The CDR3 is CASSQGGTAGVGGYTF. In DNA form, the CDR3 reads TGTGCCAGCAGCCAAGGGGGGACAGCGGGCGTAGGCGGCTACACCTTC.

The rearrangement joins TRBV6-6 to TRBJ2-2, with 7 nucleotides matching TRBD2. After removal of 6 bases from V and 2 bases from J, the junction contained 3 bases not matched to a gene. The CDR3 extends over 14 amino acids. Germline V gene data show CDR1 as MNHNY and CDR2 as SVGAGI (reference sequence). The CDR3 coding sequence is TGTGCCAGCAGCAAGCGGGGTAACACCGGGGAGCTGTTTTTT. It specifies CASSKRGNTGELFF.

This CDR3 reads CSVEGGTGHTEAFF. The CDR3, as DNA: TGCAGCGTTGAAGGTGGGACAGGCCACACTGAAGCTTTCTTT. V gene TRBV29-1 combines with J gene TRBJ1-1; 8 bases fit TRBD1. This CDR3 has 14 residues. Germline V lookup: CDR1 SQVTM, CDR2 ANQGSEA. Trimming at V came to 1 base and at J to 3 bases, leaving 4 bases not matched to a gene.

This chain uses TRBV14 with TRBJ2-3, with D uncertain. Germline lookup yields CDR1 SGHDN and CDR2 FVKESK. Trimming left V 3 bases short and J 3 bases short, with 4 bases between. The CDR3 sequence is 12 residues long. CDR3 DNA sequence: TGTGCCAGCAGCCAGTGGACAGATACGCAGTATTTT. Amino acid sequence: CASSQWTDTQYF.

CDR3 residues: CASSERGSPDYGYTF. The CDR3 nucleotides read TGCGCCAGCAGTGAGAGAGGCAGCCCGGACTATGGCTACACCTTC. V usage is TRBV10-2 and J usage is TRBJ1-2; D gene ambiguous. The CDR3 has 15 residues. CDR1 is WSHSY and CDR2 is SAAADI in the germline V gene. V was clipped by 2 bases and J by 3 bases, with 13 bases between them.

This clone is a singleton in its sample. V is TRBV7-2 and J is TRBJ2-1; D gene uncertain. V was pared by 5 bases and J by 0 bases, with 5 bases between. Germline values: CDR1 SGHTA, CDR2 FQGNSA. The CDR3 extends over 13 amino acids. CDR3 DNA: TGTGCCAGCAGCCCCTCCTCCTACAATGAGCAGTTCTTC. This encodes CASSPSSYNEQFF.

The rearrangement links TRBV29-1 to TRBJ2-5; perhaps TRBD1 as D (6 bases). V was clipped by 4 bases and J by 2 bases, with 14 bases between them. There are 14 residues in the CDR3. Germline V lookup: CDR1 SQVTM, CDR2 ANQGSEA. The CDR3 protein is CSVATPGQQETQYF. The CDR3 region has the DNA TGCAGCGTTGCAACCCCCGGACAGCAAGAGACCCAGTACTTC. Drawing the rest from reference TRBV29-1 and TRBJ2-5, the complete variable domain is SAVISQKPSRDICQRGTSLTIQCQVDSQVTMMFWYRQQPGQSLTLIATANQGSEATYESGFVIDKFPISRPNLTFSTLTVSNMSPEDSSIYLCSVATPGQQETQYFGPGTRLLVL.